Following are 30 T cell receptor beta chains from one sample sequenced in a study of blood T cell repertoires in COVID-19. Produced via immunoSEQ multiplex PCR; TCRdb's table is partial and in-frame only. This table holds more than 400,000 clones, about 92% found once. Sequencing was done on a sample of PBMCs or T cells enriched from blood (not recorded which). These receptors all come from a man between 18 and 29 years old who had recovered from COVID-19.

CDR3 protein: CASSSTTGGAGRLFF. For the CDR3, the DNA is TGTGCCAGCAGCTCAACGACAGGGGGCGCGGGTCGACTGTTTTTT. The V call is TRBV7-9, the J call TRBJ1-4, with 10 bases lining up with TRBD1. V trimming: 4 bases; J trimming: 13 bases; junction bases outside the gene matches: 12. Looked up from germline, CDR1 is SEHNR and CDR2 is FQNEAQ (reference sequence). The CDR3 totals 15 residues.

This chain joins TRBV3-1 (or the pseudogene TRBV3-2) and TRBJ1-2, with 7 positions matching TRBD1. The V and J ends lost 4 bases and 9 bases, in that order; junction bases with no gene match: 14. This CDR3 region has 15 residues. Germline CDR1 is LGHDT and CDR2 is YNNKEL (reference sequence). The CDR3 loop is CASSPKDRKRTSYTF. In nucleotides, the CDR3 is TGTGCCAGCAGCCCAAAGGACAGGAAGCGAACAAGCTACACCTTC.

The chain uses TRBV19 and TRBJ2-1; 11 bases match TRBD2. CDR1 LNHDA and CDR2 SQIVND come from the germline V gene (reference sequence). This CDR3 has 14 residues. Trimming cost V 1 base and J 9 bases; bases outside gene matches: 2. CDR3 sequence reads: CASSIGLAGGEQFF. For the CDR3, the DNA is TGTGCCAGTAGTATAGGTCTAGCGGGAGGTGAGCAGTTCTTC.

The V and J genes are TRBV3-1 (or the pseudogene TRBV3-2) and TRBJ2-5; tentative D call: TRBD1 (5 bases). The CDR3 is 16 residues long. In germline, CDR1 is LGHDT, CDR2 YNNKEL (reference sequence). Trimming removed 1 base from V and 0 bases from J, with 12 bases in between. The CDR3 coding sequence is TGTGCCAGCAGCCAAGGTATAGCAGGGAACCAAGAGACCCAGTACTTC. Encoded protein: CASSQGIAGNQETQYF.

The rearrangement joins TRBV9 to TRBJ1-2; possible D gene TRBD1, 5 bases. With 0 bases removed from V and 6 bases from J, the gap between germline ends came to 15 bases. The germline V gene has CDR1 SGDLS and CDR2 YYNGEE. This CDR3 comprises 15 residues. The chain's CDR3 is CASSVGSGWSDGYTF. DNA for the CDR3: TGTGCCAGCAGCGTAGGTTCAGGGTGGTCGGATGGCTACACCTTC.

The chain joins TRBV6-1 to TRBJ2-3; possible D gene TRBD2, 6 bases. The CDR3 length is 17 residues. Per germline, CDR1 MNHNS and CDR2 SASEGT. Trimming shortened V by 3 bases and J by 0 bases, and 16 bases separated the two germline ends. CDR3 DNA sequence: TGTGCCAGCAGTGATAATCGCGGGGAGCTAAGCACAGATACGCAGTATTTT. Protein product: CASSDNRGELSTDTQYF.

This clone came up once. The chain links TRBV28 to TRBJ2-1, with 7 bases identical to TRBD1. Germline V gives CDR1 MDHEN, CDR2 SYDVKM. This CDR3 is 12 amino acids long. V shed 5 bases, J shed 10 bases, and the junction held 5 bases outside the gene matches. For the CDR3, the DNA is TGTGCCAGCAGTGAGGGGGCATTCGAGCAGTTCTTC. Translating gives CASSEGAFEQFF.

The J gene is TRBJ2-7, the V gene TRBV9; 10 bases match TRBD2. The CDR3 spans 15 residues. Germline trimming cut 0 bases from V and 2 bases from J; bases unmatched to any gene: 2. The V gene's germline CDR1 is SGDLS and CDR2 YYNGEE. In DNA, the CDR3 is TGTGCCAGCAGCGTAGCTGGGACTAGCGCCTACGAGCAGTACTTC. It yields the protein CASSVAGTSAYEQYF.

V is TRBV6-5 and J is TRBJ1-5, with 7 nucleotides matching TRBD1. Germline lookup yields CDR1 MNHEY and CDR2 SVGAGI. After removal of 2 bases from V and 6 bases from J, the junction contained 7 bases not matched to a gene. The CDR3 runs 15 residues. DNA of the CDR3: TGTGCCAGCAGTTACGCCCGGACAGGTAGTCAGCCCCAGCATTTT. As protein: CASSYARTGSQPQHF.

This chain joins TRBV4-1 and TRBJ1-5, with TRBD1 identical over 8 bases. There are 16 residues in the CDR3. After removal of 0 bases from V and 6 bases from J, the junction contained 7 bases not matched to a gene. Germline V gene lookup returns CDR1 MGHRA and CDR2 YSYEKL. CDR3 DNA: TGCGCCAGCAGCCAAGATGGGACAGGCCGAGGTCAGCCCCAGCATTTT. Protein product: CASSQDGTGRGQPQHF.

The J gene is TRBJ2-5, the V gene TRBV9, with 7 bases that match TRBD2. The CDR3 totals 16 residues. CDR1 and CDR2 (germline): SGDLS, YYNGEE. Trimming took 2 bases from V and 4 from J; bases not matched to a gene: 11. The CDR3 DNA is TGTGCCAGCAGCGTGGGGACTACCACTACGGGAGAGACCCAGTACTTC. This encodes CASSVGTTTTGETQYF.

The rearrangement joins TRBV19 to TRBJ1-6; 7 bases agree with TRBD1. The junction had 9 bases not matched to a gene; V was cut back by 6 bases and J by 7 bases. Germline V lookup: CDR1 LNHDA, CDR2 SQIVND (reference sequence). This CDR3 is built from 15 residues. CDR3 in DNA: TGTGCCAGTAGGCCGGGACAGATCTTCAATTCACCCCTCCACTTT. Protein: CASRPGQIFNSPLHF.

The chain combines TRBV18 with TRBJ1-2; 7 bases are shared with TRBD1. V dropped 6 bases and J dropped 4; count of bases not matched to a gene: 11. The CDR3 extends over 15 amino acids. Germline V gene data show CDR1 as KGHSH and CDR2 as LQKENI. The CDR3 DNA is TGTGCCAGCTCGCGCCGGGACAGCACGTCCTATGGCTACACCTTC. Its translation: CASSRRDSTSYGYTF.

This clone was seen only once. This chain links TRBV6-5 with TRBJ2-7; 7 nucleotides align to TRBD2. The germline V gene has CDR1 MNHEY and CDR2 SVGAGI. The CDR3 is 14 residues long. The J segment lost 3 bases and the V segment lost 6 bases, leaving 8 bases of the junction unmatched. The CDR3: CASRTTSAFYEQYF. Here the CDR3 DNA reads TGTGCCAGCAGGACCACTAGCGCCTTCTACGAGCAGTACTTC.

The V and J genes are TRBV6-5 and TRBJ1-2, with 10 bases fitting TRBD1. V lost 6 bases, J lost 7 bases, and 5 bases stayed unmatched. The CDR3 is 13 residues long. Germline V gene sequence: CDR1 MNHEY, CDR2 SVGAGI. CDR3 region: CASRSGTGAGYTF. CDR3 DNA: TGTGCCAGCAGAAGTGGGACAGGGGCTGGCTACACCTTC.

The chain couples TRBV19 to TRBJ2-5; D is possibly TRBD1 (6 bases). V was clipped by 1 base and J by 5 bases, with 17 bases between them. Per the germline V gene, CDR1 is LNHDA and CDR2 is SQIVND (reference sequence). CDR3 length equals 16 residues. CDR3 in amino acids: CASSIVGGPAKETQYF. CDR3 nucleotide sequence: TGTGCCAGTAGTATAGTTGGGGGCCCAGCCAAGGAGACCCAGTACTTC.

V is TRBV28 and J is TRBJ1-6; D is undetermined. This CDR3 spans 12 amino acids. Germline values: CDR1 MDHEN, CDR2 SYDVKM. The V end was cut by 3 bases, the J end by 12 bases, with 9 bases between. The CDR3 DNA follows: TGTGCCAGCAGTTTGCCGGGGAGACCCCTCCACTTT. It codes for CASSLPGRPLHF.

The CDR3 spells CASSGTPGEKLFF. The DNA for the CDR3 is TGTGCCAGCTCCGGGACACCGGGTGAAAAACTGTTTTTT. The V gene is TRBV6-5, the J gene TRBJ1-4, with D possibly TRBD1 on 6 matching bases. From germline, CDR1 is MNHEY and CDR2 SVGAGI. V was clipped by 8 bases and J by 7 bases, with 14 bases between them. There are 13 residues in the CDR3.

This clone occurred once. The chain uses TRBV2 and TRBJ2-3; D ambiguous. Trimming took off 5 bases at V and 3 bases at J, with 15 bases between the two ends. Germline-derived CDR1 and CDR2 are SNHLY and FYNNEI. This CDR3 comprises 15 residues. This CDR3 is CASSPLASGTDTQYF. CDR3 nucleotide sequence: TGTGCCAGCAGTCCCTTGGCTAGTGGTACAGATACGCAGTATTTT.

This chain joins TRBV11-2 and TRBJ2-2, with TRBD1 as a possible D gene (5 bases). Germline loops: CDR1 SGHAT, CDR2 FQNNGV. The CDR3 spans 16 residues. V was pared by 5 bases and J by 0 bases, with 13 bases between. The CDR3 sequence is CASSTKTATNTGELFF. The CDR3 region has the DNA TGTGCCAGCAGCACCAAGACAGCTACGAACACCGGGGAGCTGTTTTTT.

This clone has just one count. This chain connects TRBV5-1 to TRBJ2-3; 7 positions match TRBD1. The germline V gene has CDR1 SGHRS and CDR2 YFSETQ. V shed 4 bases and J 6 bases; nucleotides not matched to a gene: 8. The CDR3 covers 14 residues. Written as DNA, the CDR3 is TGCGCCAGCAGCCCCGACAGCAGGGGGGATACGCAGTATTTT. This encodes CASSPDSRGDTQYF. The variable domain in full, with the rest retrieved from reference TRBV5-1 and TRBJ2-3, is KAGVTQTPRYLIKTRGQQVTLSCSPISGHRSVSWYQQTPGQGLQFLFEYFSETQRNKGNFPGRFSGRQFSNSRSEMNVSTLELGDSALYLCASSPDSRGDTQYFGPGTRLTVL.

The chain is built from TRBV19 and TRBJ1-1; D perhaps matches TRBD1 (5 bases). Trimming stripped 2 bases from V and 4 bases from J, with 14 bases between. Germline CDR1 reads LNHDA; CDR2 reads SQIVND (reference sequence). CDR3 size: 15 residues. The CDR3 region has the DNA TGTGCCAGTAGTATATCCCAGGGCCTGGGCACTGAAGCTTTCTTT. This translates into CASSISQGLGTEAFF.

This chain uses TRBV7-9 with TRBJ1-4, with 7 bases identical to TRBD1. CDR1 SEHNR and CDR2 FQNEAQ come from the germline V gene (reference sequence). The CDR3 totals 17 residues. V lost 2 bases to trimming and J lost 5 bases; unmatched junction nucleotides: 11. CDR3 sequence reads: CASSLSAGGKKNEKLFF. CDR3 sequence (DNA): TGTGCCAGCAGCTTATCGGCAGGGGGAAAAAAGAATGAAAAACTGTTTTTT.

The V and J genes are TRBV5-4 and TRBJ2-7; 7 bases map to TRBD2. Germline CDR1 and CDR2: SGHNT and YYREEE (reference sequence). V lost 4 bases and J lost 6; bases outside the gene matches: 7. CDR3 length equals 13 residues. Here the CDR3 DNA reads TGTGCCAGCAGCGTCGATGGGGAGGGCGAGCAGTACTTC. It translates to CASSVDGEGEQYF.

The V gene is TRBV27, the J gene TRBJ1-1; D is possibly TRBD1 (5 bases). The CDR3 sequence is 14 residues long. Germline assignment: CDR1 MNHEY and CDR2 SMNVEV (reference sequence). The V end was cut by 3 bases, the J end by 1 base, with 9 bases between. DNA for the CDR3: TGTGCCAGCAGTTTTCAGGGTCGGAACACTGAAGCTTTCTTT. As protein: CASSFQGRNTEAFF.

CDR3 DNA sequence: TGCAGTGCTAGTCCAGGCAACACCTACGAGCAGTACTTC. Amino acid sequence: CSASPGNTYEQYF. This chain links TRBV20-1 with TRBJ2-7; D remains ambiguous. V dropped 3 bases and J dropped 2 bases, with 11 bases sitting between them. Germline CDR1 reads DFQATT; CDR2 reads SNEGSKA (reference sequence). The CDR3 loop spans 13 amino acids.

The chain uses TRBV5-4 and TRBJ2-1; unclear D gene. The CDR3 has 13 amino acids. V dropped 2 bases and J dropped 3 bases, with 6 bases sitting between them. Germline assignment: CDR1 SGHNT and CDR2 YYREEE (reference sequence). CDR3 sequence (DNA): TGTGCCAGCAGCTTTGCTAGCTACAATGAGCAGTTCTTC. The encoded protein is CASSFASYNEQFF.

The chain recombines TRBV7-9 with TRBJ2-1; 8 bases align to TRBD2. V trimming: 0 bases; J trimming: 3 bases; junction bases outside the gene matches: 1. Germline CDR1 is SEHNR and CDR2 is FQNEAQ (reference sequence). The CDR3 covers 15 residues. The CDR3 nucleotides read TGTGCCAGCAGCTTAGCGGGACTAGACTACAATGAGCAGTTCTTC. Translation: CASSLAGLDYNEQFF.

The chain carries TRBV10-2 and TRBJ2-1; 11 bases match TRBD2. The CDR3 is made up of 16 amino acids. CDR1 is WSHSY, CDR2 SAAADI, per germline. V dropped 7 bases and J dropped 10; count of bases not matched to a gene: 15. The CDR3 DNA reads TGCGCCAGCACGTACTTGGTAGCGGGAGGGCCCAGGGAGCAGTTCTTC. Its protein is CASTYLVAGGPREQFF.

This rearrangement joins TRBV6-5 to TRBJ1-1, with a tentative D call TRBD1 (6 bases). V was clipped by 5 bases and J by 3 bases, with 13 bases between them. Looked up from germline, CDR1 is MNHEY and CDR2 is SVGAGI. The CDR3 sequence is 14 residues long. As DNA, the CDR3 is TGTGCCAGCAGTCTACAGGGCCGATACACTGAAGCTTTCTTT. As protein: CASSLQGRYTEAFF.